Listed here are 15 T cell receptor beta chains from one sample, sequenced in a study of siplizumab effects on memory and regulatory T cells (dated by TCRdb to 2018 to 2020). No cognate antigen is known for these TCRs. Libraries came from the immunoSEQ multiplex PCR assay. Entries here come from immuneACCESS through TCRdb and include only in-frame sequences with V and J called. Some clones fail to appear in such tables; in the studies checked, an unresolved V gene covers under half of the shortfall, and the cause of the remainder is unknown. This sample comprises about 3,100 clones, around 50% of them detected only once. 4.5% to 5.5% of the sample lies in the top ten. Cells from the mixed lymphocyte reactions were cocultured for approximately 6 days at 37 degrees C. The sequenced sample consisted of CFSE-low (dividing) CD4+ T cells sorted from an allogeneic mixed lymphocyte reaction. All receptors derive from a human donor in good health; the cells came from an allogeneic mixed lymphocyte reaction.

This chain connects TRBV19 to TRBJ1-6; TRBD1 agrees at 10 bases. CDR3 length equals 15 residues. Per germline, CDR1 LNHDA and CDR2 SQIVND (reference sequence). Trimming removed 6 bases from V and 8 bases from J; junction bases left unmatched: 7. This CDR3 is CASRKTGGRDSPLHF. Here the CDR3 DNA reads TGTGCCAGTAGGAAGACAGGGGGCCGCGATTCACCCCTCCACTTT. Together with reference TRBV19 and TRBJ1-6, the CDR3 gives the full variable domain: DGGITQSPKYLFRKEGQNVTLSCEQNLNHDAMYWYRQDPGQGLRLIYYSQIVNDFQKGDIAEGYSVSREKKESFPLTVTSAQKNPTAFYLCASRKTGGRDSPLHFGNGTRLTVT.

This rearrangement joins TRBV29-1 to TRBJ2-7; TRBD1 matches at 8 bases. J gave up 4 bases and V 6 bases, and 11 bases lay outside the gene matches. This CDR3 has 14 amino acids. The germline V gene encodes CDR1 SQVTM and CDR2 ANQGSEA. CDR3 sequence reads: CSVTGQGALYEQYF. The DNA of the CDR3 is TGCAGCGTCACGGGGCAGGGGGCGCTTTACGAGCAGTACTTC.

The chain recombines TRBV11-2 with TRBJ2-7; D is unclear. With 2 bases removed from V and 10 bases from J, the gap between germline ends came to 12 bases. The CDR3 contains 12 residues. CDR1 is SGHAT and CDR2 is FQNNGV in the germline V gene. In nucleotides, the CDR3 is TGTGCCAGCAGCTTAAGGCCCCCTAAACAGTACTTC. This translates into CASSLRPPKQYF.

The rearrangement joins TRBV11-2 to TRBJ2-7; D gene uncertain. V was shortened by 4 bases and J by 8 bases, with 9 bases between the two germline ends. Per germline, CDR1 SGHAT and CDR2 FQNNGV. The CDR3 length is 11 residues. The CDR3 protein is CASSYVGKQYF. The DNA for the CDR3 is TGTGCCAGCAGCTACGTGGGGAAGCAGTACTTC. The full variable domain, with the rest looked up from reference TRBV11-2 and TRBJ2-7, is EAGVAQSPRYKIIEKRQSVAFWCNPISGHATLYWYQQILGQGPKLLIQFQNNGVVDDSQLPKDRFSAERLKGVDSTLKIQPAKLEDSAVYLCASSYVGKQYFGPGTRLTVT.

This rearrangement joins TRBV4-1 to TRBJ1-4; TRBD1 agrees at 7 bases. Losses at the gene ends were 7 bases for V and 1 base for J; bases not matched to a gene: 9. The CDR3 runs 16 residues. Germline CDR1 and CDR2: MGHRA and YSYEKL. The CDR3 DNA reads TGCGCCAGCACCGGACAGGAGGACTTAACTAATGAAAAACTGTTTTTT. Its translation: CASTGQEDLTNEKLFF.

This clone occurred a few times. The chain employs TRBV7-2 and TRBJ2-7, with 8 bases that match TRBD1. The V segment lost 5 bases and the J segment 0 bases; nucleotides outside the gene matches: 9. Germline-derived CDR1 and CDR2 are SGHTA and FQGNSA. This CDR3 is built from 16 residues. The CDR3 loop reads CASSRDRRLSSYEQYF. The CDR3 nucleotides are TGTGCCAGCAGCAGGGACAGGCGGCTGAGCTCCTACGAGCAGTACTTC.

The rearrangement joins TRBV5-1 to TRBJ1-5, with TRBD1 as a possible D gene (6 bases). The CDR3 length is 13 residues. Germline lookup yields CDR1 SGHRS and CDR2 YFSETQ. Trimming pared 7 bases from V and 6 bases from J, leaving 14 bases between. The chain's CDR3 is CASRAGAGQPQHF. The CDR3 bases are TGCGCCAGCCGGGCGGGGGCGGGTCAGCCCCAGCATTTT.

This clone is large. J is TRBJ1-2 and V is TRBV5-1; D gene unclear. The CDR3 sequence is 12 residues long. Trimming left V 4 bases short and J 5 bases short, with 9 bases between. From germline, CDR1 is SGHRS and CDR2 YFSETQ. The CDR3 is CASSPSAYGYTF. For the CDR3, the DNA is TGCGCCAGCAGCCCCAGCGCTTATGGCTACACCTTC.

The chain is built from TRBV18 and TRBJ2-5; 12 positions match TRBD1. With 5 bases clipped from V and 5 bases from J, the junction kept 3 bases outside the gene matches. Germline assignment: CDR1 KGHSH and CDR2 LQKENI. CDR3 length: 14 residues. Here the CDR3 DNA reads TGTGCCAGCTCATCGGGACAGGGGGCCGAGACCCAGTACTTC. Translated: CASSSGQGAETQYF.

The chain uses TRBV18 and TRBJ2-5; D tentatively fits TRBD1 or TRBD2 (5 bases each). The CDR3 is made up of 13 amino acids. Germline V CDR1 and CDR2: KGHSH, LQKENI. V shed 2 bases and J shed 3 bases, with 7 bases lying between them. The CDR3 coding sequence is TGTGCCAGCTCACCAGGGGGAGAAGAGACCCAGTACTTC. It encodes CASSPGGEETQYF.

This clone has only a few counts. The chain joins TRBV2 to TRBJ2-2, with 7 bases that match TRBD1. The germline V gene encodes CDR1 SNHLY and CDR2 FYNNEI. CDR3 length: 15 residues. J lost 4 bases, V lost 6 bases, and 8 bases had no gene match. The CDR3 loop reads CASRGRDSATGELFF. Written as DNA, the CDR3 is TGTGCCAGCAGGGGACGGGACAGTGCCACCGGGGAGCTGTTTTTT.

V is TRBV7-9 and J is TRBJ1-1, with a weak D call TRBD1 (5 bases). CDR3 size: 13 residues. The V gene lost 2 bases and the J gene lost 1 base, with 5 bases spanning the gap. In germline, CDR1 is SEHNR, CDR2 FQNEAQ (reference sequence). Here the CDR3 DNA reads TGTGCCAGCAGCTTACAGGGGAACACTGAAGCTTTCTTT. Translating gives CASSLQGNTEAFF.

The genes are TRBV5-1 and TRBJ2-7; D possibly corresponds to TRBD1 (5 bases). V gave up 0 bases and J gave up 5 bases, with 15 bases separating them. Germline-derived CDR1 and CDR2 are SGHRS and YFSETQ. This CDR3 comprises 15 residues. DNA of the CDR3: TGCGCCAGCAGCTTGGGTGAGGCAGGGTCAAACGAGCAGTACTTC. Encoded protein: CASSLGEAGSNEQYF.

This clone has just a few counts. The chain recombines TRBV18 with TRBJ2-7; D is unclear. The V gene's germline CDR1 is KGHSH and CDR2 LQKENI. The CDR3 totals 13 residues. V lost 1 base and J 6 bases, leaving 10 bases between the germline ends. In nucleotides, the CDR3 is TGTGCCAGCTCACCACAAGACAATGGCGAGCAGTACTTC. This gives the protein CASSPQDNGEQYF.

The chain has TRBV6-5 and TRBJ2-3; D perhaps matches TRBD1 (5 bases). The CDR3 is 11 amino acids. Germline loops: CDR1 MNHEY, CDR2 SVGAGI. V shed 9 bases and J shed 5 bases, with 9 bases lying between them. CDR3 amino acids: CASRRGDTQYF. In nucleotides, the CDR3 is TGTGCCAGTAGAAGGGGAGATACGCAGTATTTT.